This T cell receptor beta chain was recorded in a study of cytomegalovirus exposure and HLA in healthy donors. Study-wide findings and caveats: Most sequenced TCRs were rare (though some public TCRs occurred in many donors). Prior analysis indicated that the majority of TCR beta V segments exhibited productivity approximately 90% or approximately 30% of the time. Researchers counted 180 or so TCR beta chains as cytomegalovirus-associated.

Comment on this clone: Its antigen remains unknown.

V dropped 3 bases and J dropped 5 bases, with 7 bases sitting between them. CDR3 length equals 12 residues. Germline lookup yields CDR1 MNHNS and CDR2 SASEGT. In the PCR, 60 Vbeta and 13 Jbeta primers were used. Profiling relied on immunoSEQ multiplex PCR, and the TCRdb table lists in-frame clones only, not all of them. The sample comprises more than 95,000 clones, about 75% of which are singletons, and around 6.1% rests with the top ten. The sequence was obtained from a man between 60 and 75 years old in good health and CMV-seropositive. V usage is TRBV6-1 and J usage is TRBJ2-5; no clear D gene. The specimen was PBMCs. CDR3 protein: CASSDPRETQYF. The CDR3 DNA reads TGTGCCAGCAGTGACCCCCGGGAGACCCAGTACTTC.